This TCR beta chain was profiled in a study of PD-1 blockade in classical Hodgkin lymphoma. Study-level findings and limits: Lower baseline TCR diversity marked trial partial responders and progressors.

Some clones are missing from TCRdb's copy, which holds only in-frame ones; the method was immunoSEQ multiplex PCR. The sample yields around 5,000 clones, roughly 61% seen once. All patients experienced relapse after autologous stem cell transplantation, and brentuximab vedotin exposure was variable. Best outcomes ranged across complete response, partial response and progressive disease. V dropped 5 bases and J dropped 6; count of bases not matched to a gene: 11. The CDR3 is 15 residues long. Germline V gene data show CDR1 as LNHDA and CDR2 as SQIVND (reference sequence). As concerns this clone: Its antigen is as yet unknown.

The chain combines TRBV19 with TRBJ2-3; 7 bases agree with TRBD2. The sample was peripheral blood mononuclear cells (PBMCs), taken at baseline. The receptor comes from a human donor with classical Hodgkin lymphoma. This chain's CDR3 is CASSSGGARADTQYF. In DNA, the CDR3 is TGTGCCAGTAGTTCGGGGGGAGCAAGGGCGGATACGCAGTATTTT.